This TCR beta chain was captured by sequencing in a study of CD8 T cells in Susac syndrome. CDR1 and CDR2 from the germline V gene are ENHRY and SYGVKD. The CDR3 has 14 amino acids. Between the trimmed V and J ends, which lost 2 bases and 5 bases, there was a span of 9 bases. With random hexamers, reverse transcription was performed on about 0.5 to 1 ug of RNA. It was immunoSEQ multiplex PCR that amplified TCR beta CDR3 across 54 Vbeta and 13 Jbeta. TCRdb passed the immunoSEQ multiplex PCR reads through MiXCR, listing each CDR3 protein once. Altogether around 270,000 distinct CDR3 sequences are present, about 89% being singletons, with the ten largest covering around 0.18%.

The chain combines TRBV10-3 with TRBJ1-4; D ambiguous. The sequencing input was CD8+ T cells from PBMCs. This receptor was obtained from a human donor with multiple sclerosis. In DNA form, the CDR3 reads TGTGCCATCAGTGAGACCGGACCCAATGAAAAACTGTTTTTT. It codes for CAISETGPNEKLFF.